The clone carrying this TCR beta chain turned up a few times. The data derive from a study of T-cell memory formation after mild COVID-19. Study background: The study found TCR clusters largely donor specific.

The CDR3 sequence is 13 residues long. V shed 8 bases and J 7 bases; nucleotides not matched to a gene: 10. Per the germline V gene, CDR1 is MGHDK and CDR2 is SYGVNS. TCRdb redid the calling of the 5' RACE reads with MiXCR, one entry per CDR3 protein. The repertoire holds approximately 240,000 distinct CDR3 sequences, with around 17% as singletons. Sequencing was carried out using PBMCs or a T cell subset sorted from them (not recorded which). The TCR was taken from a man in his late teens or twenties who had mild COVID-19 (a few samples of this study predate the infection). Cell type and time point are not known. This sequence joins TRBV25-1 and TRBJ2-7, with 8 bases matching TRBD2. DNA of the CDR3: TGTGCCAGCGGGGGACTAGGAACAGGAGAGCAGTACTTC. It codes for CASGGLGTGEQYF.